This TCR beta chain was captured by sequencing in a study of regulatory T cells in long-lasting Graves disease. The time point is: newly diagnosed GD, antithyroid drugs for less than 3 months. TCR sequences were obtained from RNA taken from PBMCs. The CDR3 is made up of 17 amino acids. The germline gives CDR1 SGHRS, CDR2 YFSETQ. J lost 4 bases, V lost 5 bases, and 13 bases had no gene match. To make TCR beta libraries, researchers used iRepertoire HTBI primers and Arm-PCR of CDR3 regions. One entry per CDR3 protein, called by TCRdb with MiXCR from the multiplex PCR reads. The top ten clones hold 16% of a sample with approximately 400,000 distinct CDR3 sequences, approximately 15% of them seen once. This clonotype was detected a few times. These data were also filed under a second study, of T cells in Graves' hyperthyroidism and ophthalmopathy.

V usage is TRBV5-1 and J usage is TRBJ1-3; TRBD1 matches at 9 bases. The material sequenced was peripheral blood mononuclear cells (PBMCs), taken at new diagnosis, from a patient treated with antithyroid drugs. The receptor was isolated from a woman aged 25 to 45 with Graves disease. Here the CDR3 reads CASSRGPGQGVGNTIYF. The CDR3 DNA sequence: TGCGCCAGCAGTCGTGGTCCGGGACAGGGAGTCGGAAACACCATATATTTT.